This T cell receptor (beta chain) was retrieved from a study of cytomegalovirus exposure and HLA in healthy donors. With regard to this clone: The antigen remains undetermined.

This CDR3 comprises 14 residues. CDR1 is MNHNY and CDR2 is SVGAGI in the germline V gene (reference sequence). V gave up 6 bases and J gave up 5 bases, with 15 bases separating them. Study conclusions and caveats: The analysis excluded some indistinguishable V segments, including TRBV6-2 and TRBV6-3. A classifier reportedly called cytomegalovirus status with high sensitivity and specificity.

Researchers ran the PCR with 60 Vbeta and 13 Jbeta primers. Only in-frame clones appear in the TCRdb table, and some are missing; sequencing was by immunoSEQ multiplex PCR. Of about 130,000 clones listed, around 74% are singletons. Sequencing was carried out using PBMCs. The clonotype was recovered from a male donor in good health and CMV-seronegative. V usage is TRBV6-6 and J usage is TRBJ2-3; D perhaps matches TRBD2 (5 bases). CDR3 loop: CASSPMRAGDTQYF. The CDR3, as DNA: TGTGCCAGCAGCCCCATGAGGGCGGGAGATACGCAGTATTTT.